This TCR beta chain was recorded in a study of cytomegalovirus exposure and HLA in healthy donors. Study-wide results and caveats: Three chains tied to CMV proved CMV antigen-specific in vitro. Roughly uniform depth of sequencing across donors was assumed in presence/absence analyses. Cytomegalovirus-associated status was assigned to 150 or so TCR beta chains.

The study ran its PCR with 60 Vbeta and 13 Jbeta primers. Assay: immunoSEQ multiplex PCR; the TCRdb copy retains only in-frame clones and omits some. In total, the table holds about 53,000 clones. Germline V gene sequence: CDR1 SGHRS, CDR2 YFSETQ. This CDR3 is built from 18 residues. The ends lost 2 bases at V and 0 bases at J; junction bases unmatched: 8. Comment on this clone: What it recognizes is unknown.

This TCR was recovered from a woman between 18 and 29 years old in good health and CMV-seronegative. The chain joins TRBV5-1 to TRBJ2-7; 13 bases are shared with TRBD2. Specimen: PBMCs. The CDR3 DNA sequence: TGCGCCAGCAGCTTCGGACTAGCGGGGGCCGCTACCTCCTACGAGCAGTACTTC. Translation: CASSFGLAGAATSYEQYF.